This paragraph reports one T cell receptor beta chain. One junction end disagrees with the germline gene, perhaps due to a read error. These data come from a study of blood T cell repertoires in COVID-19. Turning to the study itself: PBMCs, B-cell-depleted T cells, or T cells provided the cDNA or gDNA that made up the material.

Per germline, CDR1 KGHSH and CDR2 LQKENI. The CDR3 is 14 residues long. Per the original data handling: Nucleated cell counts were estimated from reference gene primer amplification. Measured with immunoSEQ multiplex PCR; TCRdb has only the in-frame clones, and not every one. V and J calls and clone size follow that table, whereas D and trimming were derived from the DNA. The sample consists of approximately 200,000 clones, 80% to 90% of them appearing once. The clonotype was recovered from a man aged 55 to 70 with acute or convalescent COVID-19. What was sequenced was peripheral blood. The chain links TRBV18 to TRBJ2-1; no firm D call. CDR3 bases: TGTGCCAGCTCGCCACCACCAACTACTCCTGAGCAGTTCTTC. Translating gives CASSPPPTTPEQFF. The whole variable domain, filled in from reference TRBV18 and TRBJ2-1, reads NAGVMQNPRHLVRRRGQEARLRCSPMKGHSHVYWYRQLPEEGLKFMVYLQKENIIDESGMPKERFSAEFPKEGPSILRIQQVVRGDSAAYFCASSPPPTTPEQFFGPGTRLTVL.